These 20 T cell receptor beta chains were all obtained from the same sample, sequenced in a study of regulatory T cells in long-lasting Graves disease. TCR beta libraries were built with iRepertoire HTBI primers and Arm-PCR of CDR3 regions. TCRdb reprocessed the multiplex PCR reads via MiXCR and lists one record per CDR3 protein. The data show fewer than 450,000 distinct CDR3 sequences, about 25% seen once. This sample's time point: persistent/refractory GD, antithyroid drugs over 5 years with positive TRAb. PBMC-derived RNA was used for the TCR library. This sample comprised peripheral blood mononuclear cells (PBMCs), obtained when the disease was refractory, from a patient treated with antithyroid drugs. Every receptor here comes from a female donor with Graves disease.

This clonotype has more than one count but fewer than ten. The chain couples TRBV10-3 to TRBJ1-1, with D tentatively TRBD1 (6 bases). V lost 10 bases, J lost 4 bases, and 16 bases lay in between. CDR1 is ENHRY and CDR2 is SYGVKD in the germline V gene. The CDR3 sequence is 13 residues long. The CDR3, as DNA: TGTGCCAGCAGAGGGGGGGTTATCACTGAAGCTTTCTTT. Translation: CASRGGVITEAFF.

The CDR3, as DNA: TGTGCCAGTAGTTCCGTCGGAAGGAGAACCTACGAGCAGTACTTC. This codes for CASSSVGRRTYEQYF. The chain carries TRBV19 and TRBJ2-7; D gene unclear. CDR1 and CDR2 from the germline V gene are LNHDA and SQIVND (reference sequence). The germline V and J ends were trimmed by 5 bases and 2 bases, with 16 bases remaining between them. This CDR3 is 15 amino acids long.

This clonotype was picked up many times. V gene TRBV2 combines with J gene TRBJ2-7; 11 bases match TRBD1. V was pared by 6 bases and J by 2 bases, with 9 bases of the junction left unmatched. In germline, CDR1 is SNHLY, CDR2 FYNNEI. The CDR3 totals 16 residues. The CDR3 nucleotides are TGTGCCAGCAGGGGGACAGGGGGTCGAATAACCTACGAGCAGTACTTC. The encoded protein is CASRGTGGRITYEQYF. Complete variable domain (other parts from reference TRBV2 and TRBJ2-7): EPEVTQTPSHQVTQMGQEVILRCVPISNHLYFYWYRQILGQKVEFLVSFYNNEISEKSEIFDDQFSVERPDGSNFTLKIRSTKLEDSAMYFCASRGTGGRITYEQYFGPGTRLTVT.

CDR3 residues: CASSQDRGFWPQHF. CDR3 nucleotides: TGCGCCAGCAGCCAAGACAGGGGTTTTTGGCCCCAGCATTTT. The gene calls are TRBV4-1 and TRBJ1-5, with D perhaps matching TRBD1 (6 bases). The CDR3 length is 14 residues. Germline values: CDR1 MGHRA, CDR2 YSYEKL. With 0 bases removed from V and 9 bases from J, the gap between germline ends came to 12 bases.

This clonotype has only a few counts. V and J are TRBV7-2 and TRBJ2-7, with TRBD2 matching over 11 bases. The CDR3 is 16 amino acids. V lost 1 base to trimming and J lost 4 bases; unmatched junction nucleotides: 6. Germline V gives CDR1 SGHTA, CDR2 FQGNSA. The CDR3 sequence is CASSLGQLAGGYEQYF. The DNA of the CDR3 is TGTGCCAGCAGCTTAGGCCAATTAGCGGGAGGGTACGAGCAGTACTTC.

This clonotype was seen only a few times. The V and J genes are TRBV28 and TRBJ1-6; no definite D call. The CDR3 runs 12 residues. The germline gives CDR1 MDHEN, CDR2 SYDVKM. V dropped 5 bases and J dropped 14 bases, with 13 bases sitting between them. In nucleotides, the CDR3 is TGTGCCAGCAGTCACCCGGGCGGGGCCCTCCACTTT. This translates into CASSHPGGALHF.

This clonotype was counted at least ten times. The V call is TRBV28, the J call TRBJ1-1; TRBD1 might be the D (5 bases). This CDR3 is built from 14 residues. The V gene lost 8 bases and the J gene lost 7 bases, with 20 bases spanning the gap. CDR1 is MDHEN and CDR2 is SYDVKM in the germline V gene. The CDR3 DNA reads TGTGCCAGCCAGAACCGAGACGGGGACCTTGAAGCTTTCTTT. Protein: CASQNRDGDLEAFF.

This clonotype turned up a few times. This chain connects TRBV6-2 or TRBV6-3 to TRBJ2-7; D not resolved. The CDR3 is 12 amino acids. Germline CDR1 reads MNHEY; CDR2 reads SVGEGT. Trimming removed 4 bases at V and 5 bases at J, with 9 bases between. The CDR3 loop reads CASSSLVNEQYF. In DNA, the CDR3 is TGTGCCAGCAGTTCTCTAGTAAACGAGCAGTACTTC.

This clonotype was seen a few times. The V and J genes are TRBV7-9 and TRBJ2-5; D remains ambiguous. Germline V gives CDR1 SEHNR, CDR2 FQNEAQ (reference sequence). There are 14 residues in the CDR3. The V end lost 1 base, the J end lost 2 bases, and 8 bases lay between the germline ends. The CDR3 region is CASSLVSQQETQYF. The DNA of the CDR3 is TGTGCCAGCAGCTTAGTAAGTCAGCAAGAGACCCAGTACTTC.

This clonotype was counted between two and nine times. The chain recombines TRBV2 with TRBJ1-4; no firm D call. V lost 2 bases, J lost 7 bases, and 14 bases lay in between. Germline CDR1 reads SNHLY; CDR2 reads FYNNEI. There are 15 residues in the CDR3. CDR3 loop: CASSEYEGLGEKLFF. CDR3 in DNA: TGTGCCAGCAGTGAATATGAAGGGTTAGGTGAAAAACTGTTTTTT.

This clonotype was recorded at least ten times. The V gene is TRBV28, the J gene TRBJ1-2; D perhaps matches TRBD1 (6 bases). Germline loops: CDR1 MDHEN, CDR2 SYDVKM. CDR3 size: 12 residues. Trimming cost V 7 bases and J 4 bases, with 10 bases left between them. This chain's CDR3 is CASTRGAYGYTF. CDR3 bases: TGTGCCAGCACTCGGGGGGCCTATGGCTACACCTTC.

The V and J genes are TRBV19 and TRBJ2-5; 7 nucleotides match TRBD2. V lost 4 bases and J lost 2; bases outside the gene matches: 10. The CDR3 covers 16 residues. Germline V gives CDR1 LNHDA, CDR2 SQIVND (reference sequence). Here the CDR3 DNA reads TGTGCCAGTAGTAGAATCACGGGAGGTACTCAAGAGACCCAGTACTTC. Translating gives CASSRITGGTQETQYF. The full variable domain, completed using reference TRBV19 and TRBJ2-5, is DGGITQSPKYLFRKEGQNVTLSCEQNLNHDAMYWYRQDPGQGLRLIYYSQIVNDFQKGDIAEGYSVSREKKESFPLTVTSAQKNPTAFYLCASSRITGGTQETQYFGPGTRLLVL.

V and J are TRBV29-1 and TRBJ1-3; D unclear. The V gene lost 6 bases and the J gene lost 0 bases, with 6 bases spanning the gap. Germline V gene sequence: CDR1 SQVTM, CDR2 ANQGSEA. The CDR3 has 12 amino acids. CDR3 in amino acids: CSVQSSGNTIYF. In DNA form, the CDR3 reads TGCAGCGTACAGAGCTCTGGAAACACCATATATTTT. The entire variable domain, with the rest obtained from reference TRBV29-1 and TRBJ1-3, is as follows: SAVISQKPSRDICQRGTSLTIQCQVDSQVTMMFWYRQQPGQSLTLIATANQGSEATYESGFVIDKFPISRPNLTFSTLTVSNMSPEDSSIYLCSVQSSGNTIYFGEGSWLTVV.

The chain has TRBV7-9 and TRBJ2-5; 9 bases fit TRBD2. TRBJ2-1 explains the end of the DNA better; the J call may be wrong. Germline loops: CDR1 SEHNR, CDR2 FQNEAQ (reference sequence). This CDR3 is 15 amino acids long. CDR3: CASSLASGRRNEQFF. As DNA, the CDR3 is TGTGCCAGCAGCTTAGCAAGCGGGAGGCGCAATGAGCAGTTCTTC.

This clonotype was seen a handful of times. The chain couples TRBV6-1 to TRBJ2-7; D might be TRBD1 (6 bases). Deletions cut 7 bases from V and 2 bases from J, with 12 bases between. Germline CDR1 MNHNS, CDR2 SASEGT. The CDR3 contains 13 residues. CDR3 DNA sequence: TGTGCCAGCACCAAAGGACAGACCTACGAGCAGTACTTC. Translation gives CASTKGQTYEQYF.

In its sample, this clonotype was seen many times. This chain joins TRBV12-3 or TRBV12-4 and TRBJ2-7; maybe TRBD1 (6 bases). The length of the CDR3 is 14 residues. V was clipped by 3 bases and J by 0 bases, with 9 bases between them. CDR3 amino acids: CASSLDRSSYEQYF. CDR3 coding DNA: TGTGCCAGCAGTTTGGACAGAAGCTCCTACGAGCAGTACTTC.

The chain links TRBV2 to TRBJ2-5; 7 positions agree with TRBD1. J was trimmed by 5 bases and V by 4 bases; bases with no gene match: 13. Germline CDR1 is SNHLY and CDR2 is FYNNEI. The CDR3 loop spans 16 amino acids. Written as DNA, the CDR3 is TGTGCCAGCAGTGGGCTCCGTCGGGTCAGGGGGGAGACCCAGTACTTC. This encodes CASSGLRRVRGETQYF.

This clonotype was seen ten or more times. V usage is TRBV7-2 and J usage is TRBJ1-5, with a possible D match to TRBD1 (6 bases). V was shortened by 5 bases and J by 3 bases, with 17 bases between the two germline ends. The CDR3 has 16 residues. Germline V gene data show CDR1 as SGHTA and CDR2 as FQGNSA. In nucleotides, the CDR3 is TGTGCCAGCAGCACATTTAGTCGGACAGTCAATCAGCCCCAGCATTTT. Amino acid sequence: CASSTFSRTVNQPQHF. The complete variable domain, with remaining parts taken from reference TRBV7-2 and TRBJ1-5, reads GAGVSQSPSNKVTEKGKDVELRCDPISGHTALYWYRQSLGQGLEFLIYFQGNSAPDKSGLPSDRFSAERTGGSVSTLTIQRTQQEDSAVYLCASSTFSRTVNQPQHFGDGTRLSIL.

This clonotype showed up many times. The CDR3, as DNA: TGTGCCAGCAGTTCCGAGGGGGGCGATTTCAATCAGCCCCAGCATTTT. Its translation: CASSSEGGDFNQPQHF. The V call is TRBV28, the J call TRBJ1-5; weak D call: TRBD1 (6 bases). The CDR3 runs to 16 residues. V gave up 4 bases and J gave up 3 bases, with 16 bases separating them. Germline lookup yields CDR1 MDHEN and CDR2 SYDVKM.

This clonotype occurred a few times. CDR3 protein: CSVEDGLGNEQFF. The CDR3 DNA reads as TGCAGCGTTGAAGATGGCTTGGGGAATGAGCAGTTCTTC. The rearrangement links TRBV29-1 to TRBJ2-1, with unresolved D. The CDR3 covers 13 residues. Germline loops: CDR1 SQVTM, CDR2 ANQGSEA. V was shortened by 0 bases and J by 7 bases, with 10 bases between the two germline ends.